Given below is one T cell receptor beta chain in context. The antigen this receptor binds is unknown. No base-level quality is on record; no much larger clone is a single base apart. The cohort was made up of roughly 670 healthy bone marrow donors. Cohort members were all nominally healthy when sampled, although unrecorded immune exposures were likely present. The donor was CMV seronegative and belonged to the group of 352 seronegative cohort members. A peripheral blood sample was collected from each donor, and TCR beta sequencing was performed on peripheral blood mononuclear cells. The Qiagen DNeasy Blood Extraction Kit was used to extract genomic DNA from the blood cell samples. The sample originates from a study of cytomegalovirus exposure and HLA in healthy donors (dated by TCRdb to the late 2010s). Looking at the study overall: In an earlier analysis of about 560 of the donors, 276 Gb of sequence data and 120 million or so unique TCR beta sequences from some 170 million T cells were reported. About 330 gigabases of sequencing data and around 80 million unique TCR sequences made up an early release that covered several hundred HLA-typed donors. The genetic ancestry cluster associated with self-reported Caucasian donors included 81% of the 398 genotyped donors. The aim of the study was to test whether cataloging public T cell receptors could identify signatures of past pathogen exposure. The study used immunosequencing to profile the T cell repertoires of about 670 subjects and linked those repertoires to cytomegalovirus serostatus. Along with the approximately 700-subject first cohort, a separate validation cohort of about 110 different subjects was used. To predict cytomegalovirus infection status, the study combined high-throughput TCR immunosequencing, statistical association of individual TCRs with disease status, and machine learning. To study patterns of TCR occurrence, a later analysis re-analyzed previously published TCR beta repertoires from 550 to 800 donors and added high-resolution HLA genotyping. The later analysis used no new phenotypic data to find candidate immune exposures, relying instead on TCR beta sequences and their occurrence across donors. An earlier analysis of 500 to 650 of the donors applied high-throughput TCR beta sequencing to assess whether each TCR beta V gene segment acted as functional or pseudogenic. Donor age, sex, ethnicity and CMV serostatus were compiled together with the repertoire data. A later genetic analysis took genome-wide SNP genotypes for about 55% of the 666 donors and used that subset as a discovery cohort. All discovery cohort repertoires had been generated using a single sequencing platform. Class I and class II HLA loci were covered by the typing at four-digit resolution. The number of donors typed differed by locus, with about 629-640 for A, B, C, DRB1 and DQB1, roughly 550 for DQA1, 600 to 610 for DPA1, and around 460 for DPB1. Several DR-DQ haplotypes were treated as single units for association and clustering because of strong linkage in the cohort. Among some 400 genotyped donors of the cohort, an average of about 240,000 unique TCR beta nucleotide sequences were sequenced per donor, around 20% of them non-productive. Summary of the overall study and its limitations: The earlier analysis of some 540 of the donors excluded over 15 rarely observed V segments, including chromosome 9 orphons, because counts were too low. In a later analysis, HLA-associated TCR beta chains were found to be more clonally expanded and to have lower generation probabilities than equally common non-associated chains. A later analysis found that TCR association rates varied across HLA loci, with DRB1 alleles showing the most associated TCRs and HLA-C alleles the fewest. In an earlier analysis of more than 450 of the donors, most TCR beta V segments were observed in productive rearrangements about 87% or about 30% of the time, broadly matching IMGT annotations. Strong co-occurrence of HLA alleles, especially DR and DQ, made assigning TCR associations to individual alleles difficult. The cohort was sequenced for TCR beta chains only, and without alpha or paired-chain data the features that could be detected were limited. Several of the top co-occurrence clusters appeared to be linked to parvovirus B19, influenza, CMV and Epstein-Barr virus, according to a later analysis. CMV serostatus was the only immune exposure information available for the cohort. A further reported finding was that TCR beta sequences accurately predicted the HLA-A and HLA-B alleles for most subjects in the first cohort. In vitro tests confirmed that a few of the cytomegalovirus-associated TCR beta chains recognize cytomegalovirus antigens. In both the original and validation cohorts, the classifier was reported to diagnose cytomegalovirus status with high specificity and sensitivity. A cluster of highly shared sequence variants was judged likely to be a technical artifact of the sequencing pipeline. A later analysis found that most CMV-associated TCR beta chains appeared HLA-restricted, with HLA associations seemingly driven largely by CMV exposure. Across donors, most TCR sequences were observed very rarely, whereas some public TCRs were present in many individuals. A later genetic analysis reported fewer N-insertions in productive TCRs among donors in an Asian-associated ancestry cluster than the roughly 720-donor mean. A later analysis associated 15,000 to 20,000 TCR beta sequences with specific HLA alleles at a false discovery rate of 0.05. The presence/absence analyses assumed that sequencing depth was roughly uniform across donors, and that assumption may not be true. The authors suggested that the approach could potentially be generalized to other disease states and immunological phenotypes. Correlated functional status among segregating V segments might be attributable to linkage disequilibrium, but an unknown experimental factor could not be ruled out. Because HLA typing was missing for some donors at each locus, association tests included only the typed subset. A total of fewer than 200 TCR beta chains were listed by the study as associated with cytomegalovirus. In a later genetic analysis, a missense DCLRE1C variant was associated with V-gene and J-gene trimming of TCR beta chains, and the association was replicated in an independent cohort. Some IMGT-functional V segments, including TRBV6-2 and TRBV6-3, could not be distinguished by the 87-base-pair reads and were therefore excluded.

The library came from the immunoSEQ multiplex PCR assay. For the multiplex PCR, a mixture combining 60 forward primers for TCR Vbeta segments and 13 reverse primers for TCR Jbeta segments was used. A multiplex PCR assay on genomic DNA amplified the CDR3 region of rearranged TCR beta genes. The amplified TCR beta libraries were sequenced on the Illumina HiSeq System as 87-base-pair reads. In the original analysis: A later analysis counted about 82 million unique TCR beta chains across the 666 repertoires, and approximately 11 million of these chains were shared by at least two donors. A nearest-neighbor algorithm error-corrected the raw reads and collapsed the reads into unique sequences, merging closely related sequences to remove PCR and sequencing errors. V, D and J gene segments were assigned by aligning CDR3 sequences to IMGT reference sequences. Each retained sequence needed at least a six-nucleotide match to both a V gene segment and a J gene segment. Rearrangements were called productive when the CDR3 lacked stop codons and stayed in frame with V and J; all others were non-productive. CDR3 was defined by IMGT convention, running from the second conserved V-encoded cysteine to the conserved J-encoded phenylalanine. The earlier analysis of 587 of the donors excluded any sequence lacking an unambiguous match to a single V gene segment. An earlier analysis of 587 of the donors classified V segments as functional when productive rearrangements were above 56.7% and as segregating when the standard deviation between donors was above 5%. To diagnose cytomegalovirus status from the catalog of TCR beta chain sequences, a statistical classification framework was built. V and J gene assignment, in a later analysis, came from comparing TCR nucleotide sequences with IMGT/GENE-DB human TR gene sequences. In a later analysis, CDR3 sequences and most-parsimonious VDJ recombination scenarios were assigned using the TCRdist pipeline. In a later analysis, each TCR beta chain was defined by its CDR3 amino acid sequence together with its V-gene family, and reads without a unique V-gene family were excluded. As a way to deal with suspected cross-contamination and a sequencing artifact, a later analysis dropped approximately 590 nucleotide sequences that were highly shared and had low generation probability. In a later analysis, a clonal expansion index for each public chain was calculated from normalized within-repertoire ranks of inferred template counts. Generation probabilities in a later analysis came from a VDJ recombination model fitted to out-of-frame rearrangements, and those results were checked against IGoR. Hypergeometric tests were used in a later analysis to score TCR-TCR, TCR-HLA and TCR-CMV co-occurrence, with a repertoire-size bias correction applied to the TCR pairs. In a later analysis, false discovery rates were estimated by permuting HLA or CMV assignments 20 times. In a later analysis, co-occurring TCRs were grouped using DBSCAN, with TCRdist sequence similarity added in when clustering inside HLA-allele-positive subsets. Co-occurrence clustering excluded repertoires with fewer than 30,000 or more than 120,000 public chains, plus five with anomalous nucleotide sharing. In its TCRdb copy, this immuneACCESS table keeps in-frame sequences only and misses some clones. Where compared with another copy, unresolved V genes explain less than half of these, and the others have no known cause. V and J calls and clone size are given by that table; D and trimming were obtained from the DNA. The sample yields tens of thousands of clones; roughly 80% were counted once. Roughly 1.8% of the sample is held by the ten biggest clonotypes.

The germline V gene provides CDR1 SNHLY and CDR2 FYNNEI. The CDR3 measures 16 amino acids from cysteine to phenylalanine. Only the CDR3 DNA is retained, 48 bases long and in frame from the first base. Here V drops 5 bases and J drops 6 bases, and the junction holds 11 bases not matched to any gene. The chain joins TRBV2 to TRBJ1-5, and TRBD1 matches 9 of the central bases. The specimen sequenced was PBMCs. The clonotype was recovered from a man aged 35 to 55 in good health and CMV-seronegative. The nucleotide sequence reads as follows: TGTGCCAGCAGTAAAGGACAGGGGAATGGTATTCAGCCCCAGCATTTT. Its product reads: CASSKGQGNGIQPQHF.